This T cell receptor (beta chain) was identified during a study of CD8 T cell repertoires and HIV-1 epitope variants. At the level of the study: Twenty-five autologous and known Gag and Nef epitope variant peptides each stimulated T cells separately. Controls included no peptide, Ebola AY9 epitope, and a CMV, EBV, flu pool. Separate from the cultures, 1M uncultured T cells served as baseline. The study, taken as a whole, reports: Only beta chains were identified, marking proliferation to antigen, not function.

Some clones are missing from TCRdb's copy, which holds only in-frame ones; the method was immunoSEQ multiplex PCR. The table shows under 6,500 clones, with over 55% occurring only once. About this clone: Antigen specificity is unknown.

In germline, CDR1 is SGHVS, CDR2 FNYEAQ. The CDR3 extends over 17 amino acids. V was pared by 3 bases and J by 0 bases, with 5 bases of the junction left unmatched. Sequencing input: cultured CD8+ T cells derived from PBMCs. The J gene is TRBJ2-1, the V gene TRBV7-6; TRBD2 aligns across 10 bases. The TCR comes from a male donor with HIV. This CDR3 reads CASSFPASGSSYNEQFF. The CDR3 region has the DNA TGTGCCAGCAGCTTCCCGGCTAGCGGGAGCTCCTACAATGAGCAGTTCTTC.